Listed below are T cell receptor beta chains from one sample, sequenced in a study of preoperative IRX-2 immunotherapy in early breast cancer. The assay was immunoSEQ multiplex PCR, and TCRdb's table has in-frame clones only and misses some. The table has about 45,000 clones, approximately 77% seen once. Source: tumor tissue, taken after IRX-2 immunotherapy. Receptors were obtained from a human donor with breast cancer. Both conserved end residues are part of each CDR3. A D gene is named only where the DNA matches it firmly. Only some rows state a clone size, as once, few, many or a class for expanded clones.

D	size	V	J	CDR3	DNA
TRBD1	.	TRBV6-8	TRBJ2-1	CASSAGTGTRNEQFF	TGTGCCAGCAGTGCCGGGACAGGGACGAGGAATGAGCAGTTCTTC
.	.	TRBV6-8	TRBJ1-1	CASSFSSGVAYAEAFF	TGTGCCAGCAGTTTCTCCTCAGGGGTGGCTTACGCTGAAGCTTTCTTT
TRBD1	.	TRBV5-1	TRBJ1-1	CASSLVLTGTGVEAFF	TGCGCCAGCAGCTTGGTTCTCACCGGGACAGGCGTTGAAGCTTTCTTT
.	few	TRBV7-6	TRBJ2-7	CASSPGSDRTYEQYF	TGTGCCAGCAGCCCTGGTAGCGACAGGACCTACGAGCAGTACTTC
TRBD1	.	TRBV19	TRBJ2-7	CASSSGTAHQTYEQYF	TGTGCCAGTAGTTCAGGGACAGCCCACCAAACCTACGAGCAGTACTTC
.	once	TRBV22-1	TRBJ1-3	CASSEHSRAVNTIYF	TGTGCCAGCAGTGAGCACTCCCGAGCTGTCAACACCATATATTTT
.	.	TRBV5-1	TRBJ2-1	CASSLTGLYNEQFF	TGCGCCAGCAGCCTGACTGGGCTCTACAATGAGCAGTTCTTC
.	.	TRBV30	TRBJ1-4	CAWMTENEKLFF	TGTGCCTGGATGACGGAAAATGAAAAACTGTTTTTT
.	.	TRBV9	TRBJ1-4	CASSPTRGHRTTNEKLFF	TGTGCCAGCAGCCCCACCCGGGGACACAGGACAACTAATGAAAAACTGTTTTTT
TRBD2	.	TRBV6-8	TRBJ2-2	CASTGLAGGRTGELFF	TGTGCCAGCACCGGACTAGCGGGGGGGCGGACCGGGGAGCTGTTTTTT
.	.	TRBV6-8	TRBJ1-1	CAISVQSGTEAFF	TGTGCCATCAGTGTCCAGTCGGGCACTGAAGCTTTCTTT
TRBD2	.	TRBV12-5	TRBJ2-3	CASGGWTSGASTDTQYF	TGTGCTAGTGGTGGCTGGACTAGCGGGGCTAGCACAGATACGCAGTATTTT
.	.	TRBV28	TRBJ2-6	CASSMSVGSGANVLTF	TGTGCCAGCAGTATGTCTGTGGGCTCTGGGGCCAACGTCCTGACTTTC
TRBD1	.	TRBV28	TRBJ1-2	CASSYDRGHGYTF	TGTGCCAGCAGTTACGACAGGGGCCATGGCTACACCTTC
TRBD1	.	TRBV29-1	TRBJ1-4	CSVLSGPGTGYEKLFF	TGCAGCGTTCTATCAGGCCCCGGGACAGGGTATGAAAAACTGTTTTTT
.	.	TRBV22-1	TRBJ2-5	CASSFGGREETQYF	TGTGCCAGCAGTTTTGGGGGGCGGGAGGAGACCCAGTACTTC
.	few	TRBV6-8	TRBJ2-1	CASSSTWNEQFF	TGTGCCAGCAGTTCGACCTGGAATGAGCAGTTCTTC
.	.	TRBV6-8	TRBJ2-6	CASSYGFRQGQPISGANVLTF	TGTGCCAGCAGTTACGGGTTTCGTCAGGGGCAGCCCATCTCTGGGGCCAACGTCCTGACTTTC
.	.	TRBV7-1	TRBJ1-1	CASSSSFGTEAFF	TGTGCCAGCAGCTCATCATTTGGTACTGAAGCTTTCTTT
TRBD1	.	TRBV6-8	TRBJ2-7	CASKRDRVLWEQYF	TGTGCCAGCAAACGGGACAGGGTCCTTTGGGAGCAGTACTTC
.	.	TRBV10-1	TRBJ1-5	CASSENQPQHF	TGCGCCAGCAGTGAGAATCAGCCCCAGCATTTT
.	.	TRBV7-5	TRBJ1-3	CASSPLKGLRNTIYF	TGTGCCAGCAGCCCGTTAAAGGGGTTGAGAAACACCATATATTTT
TRBD1	.	TRBV28	TRBJ1-2	CASSRSQGANGYTF	TGTGCCAGCAGTAGATCACAGGGGGCAAATGGCTACACCTTC
.	few	TRBV7-7	TRBJ1-5	CASSLRGALNQPQHF	TGTGCCAGCAGCTTGAGGGGGGCGTTGAATCAGCCCCAGCATTTT
TRBD1	.	TRBV11-3	TRBJ2-5	CASSPGQGVQETQYF	TGTGCCAGCAGCCCGGGACAGGGGGTCCAGGAGACCCAGTACTTC
TRBD1	.	TRBV7-6	TRBJ1-4	CASSYRGLTNEKLFF	TGTGCCAGCAGCTACAGGGGATTAACTAATGAAAAACTGTTTTTT
TRBD1	.	TRBV6-8	TRBJ2-7	CASSYVRPGQGRDEQYF	TGTGCCAGCAGTTACGTGAGGCCGGGACAGGGCAGGGACGAGCAGTACTTC
TRBD1	.	TRBV6-8	TRBJ2-5	CASTTGQGQETQYF	TGTGCCAGCACTACCGGACAGGGACAAGAGACCCAGTACTTC
.	.	TRBV5-1	TRBJ2-7	CASSFTDGSYEQYF	TGCGCCAGCAGCTTTACGGACGGGAGCTACGAGCAGTACTTC
TRBD2	.	TRBV5-1	TRBJ2-5	CASSLAFGEGETQYF	TGCGCCAGCAGTTTGGCGTTCGGGGAGGGAGAGACCCAGTACTTC
.	.	TRBV23-1	TRBJ2-7	CASSQDSGPYTEQYF	TGCGCCAGCAGCCAAGATTCCGGACCCTACACCGAGCAGTACTTC
.	.	TRBV7-5	TRBJ2-7	CASSFGPRRQESYEQYF	TGTGCCAGCAGCTTTGGTCCCCGACGACAGGAGTCCTACGAGCAGTACTTC
TRBD2	.	TRBV19	TRBJ2-1	CASSASGGILPEFF	TGTGCCAGTAGCGCTAGCGGGGGGATCCTACCGGAGTTCTTC
TRBD1	.	TRBV23-1	TRBJ2-1	CAKSSGQGTYNEQFF	TGCGCCAAGTCTTCGGGACAGGGGACTTACAATGAGCAGTTCTTC
.	.	TRBV12-5	TRBJ2-5	CASGLGQGETQYF	TGTGCTAGTGGTTTGGGGCAGGGGGAGACCCAGTACTTC
.	few	TRBV5-1	TRBJ2-7	CASSPAGPYYEQYF	TGCGCCAGCAGCCCCGCCGGCCCCTACTACGAGCAGTACTTC
.	.	TRBV18	TRBJ1-1	CASKPGGMNTEAFF	TGTGCCAGCAAACCGGGAGGGATGAACACTGAAGCTTTCTTT
TRBD2	once	TRBV25-1	TRBJ2-5	CASSLKAGGRALETQYF	TGTGCCAGCAGCCTTAAGGCGGGCGGGAGGGCATTGGAGACCCAGTACTTC
.	.	TRBV6-8	TRBJ1-2	CASSGLLADYGYTF	TGTGCCAGCAGTGGCCTCTTAGCGGACTATGGCTACACCTTC
.	.	TRBV28	TRBJ2-7	CASSQSQTYEQYF	TGTGCCAGCAGCCAGTCGCAGACCTACGAGCAGTACTTC
.	.	TRBV6-8	TRBJ1-1	CASSYSTGNTEAFF	TGTGCCAGCAGTTACTCGACGGGTAACACTGAAGCTTTCTTT
TRBD1	.	TRBV6-8	TRBJ2-1	CASRSIGQGNNEQFF	TGTGCCAGCAGATCCATTGGACAGGGAAACAATGAGCAGTTCTTC
.	.	TRBV19	TRBJ1-5	CASSVGWEPQHF	TGTGCCAGTAGTGTTGGGTGGGAGCCCCAGCATTTT
TRBD2	.	TRBV11-3	TRBJ2-1	CASSPTWGGAYNEQFF	TGTGCCAGCAGCCCCACTTGGGGGGGGGCCTACAATGAGCAGTTCTTC
TRBD2	.	TRBV19	TRBJ2-7	CASSPPGREQYF	TGTGCCAGTAGCCCCCCCGGGAGGGAGCAGTACTTC
TRBD2	few	TRBV7-1	TRBJ2-7	CASSLAAASGSYEQYF	TGTGCCAGCAGCTTGGCCGCGGCTAGCGGGAGTTACGAGCAGTACTTC
.	.	TRBV6-8	TRBJ2-7	CASSGVGLDGGEQYF	TGTGCCAGCAGTGGTGTCGGACTCGACGGGGGCGAGCAGTACTTC
.	.	TRBV18	TRBJ1-5	CASSSLALDNQPQHF	TGTGCCAGCTCATCTCTGGCCCTTGACAATCAGCCCCAGCATTTT
.	.	TRBV6-8	TRBJ2-3	CASKGPDSSLFYTDTQYF	TGTGCCAGCAAGGGGCCGGACTCGAGCCTCTTTTACACAGATACGCAGTATTTT
TRBD2	.	TRBV28	TRBJ2-3	CASSSGTSGGGTQYF	TGTGCCAGCAGCTCTGGGACTAGCGGGGGCGGTACGCAGTATTTT